Here is one TCR beta chain with its context. Its antigen is currently unknown. The junction and the germline gene differ at one end; a read error may be behind it. The data derive from a study of T-cell memory formation after mild COVID-19. Study outcomes and limitations: SARS-CoV-2 specificity was not confirmed for second-wave clones peaking on day 37. The study found contracting CD4+ clones mainly in CM and EM and contracting CD8+ clones in EMRA.

MiXCR, run by TCRdb on the 5' RACE reads, gives a single entry per CDR3 protein. The sample lists hundreds of thousands of distinct CDR3 sequences, more than 15% occurring once. CDR3 length: 14 amino acids. CDR1 is MNHEY, CDR2 SVGAGI, per germline. V and J are TRBV6-5 and TRBJ1-5; 9 positions agree with TRBD1. Sequenced input: PBMCs or a T cell subset sorted from them (not recorded which). This clonotype originated in a young man who had mild COVID-19 (a few samples of this study predate the infection). Cell type and time point are not known. The CDR3 is CASKGQGSNQPKHF. CDR3 nucleotides: TGTGCCAGCAAGGGACAGGGCAGCAATCAGCCCAAGCATTTT.